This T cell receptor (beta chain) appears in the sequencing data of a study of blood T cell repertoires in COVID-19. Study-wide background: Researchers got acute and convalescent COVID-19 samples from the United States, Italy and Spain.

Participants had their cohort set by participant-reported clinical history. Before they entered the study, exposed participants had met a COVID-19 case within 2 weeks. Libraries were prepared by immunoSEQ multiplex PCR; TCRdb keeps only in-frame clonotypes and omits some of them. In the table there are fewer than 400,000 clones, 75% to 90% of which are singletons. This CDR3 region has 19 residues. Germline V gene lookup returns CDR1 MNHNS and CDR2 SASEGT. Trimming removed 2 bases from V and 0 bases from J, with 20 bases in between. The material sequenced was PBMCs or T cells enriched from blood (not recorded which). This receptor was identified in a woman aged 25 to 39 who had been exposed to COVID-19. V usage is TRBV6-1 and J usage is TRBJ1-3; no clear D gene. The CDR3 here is CASSETVATGSSSGNTIYF. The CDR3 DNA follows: TGTGCCAGCAGTGAAACGGTAGCCACGGGAAGTAGCTCTGGAAACACCATATATTTT.